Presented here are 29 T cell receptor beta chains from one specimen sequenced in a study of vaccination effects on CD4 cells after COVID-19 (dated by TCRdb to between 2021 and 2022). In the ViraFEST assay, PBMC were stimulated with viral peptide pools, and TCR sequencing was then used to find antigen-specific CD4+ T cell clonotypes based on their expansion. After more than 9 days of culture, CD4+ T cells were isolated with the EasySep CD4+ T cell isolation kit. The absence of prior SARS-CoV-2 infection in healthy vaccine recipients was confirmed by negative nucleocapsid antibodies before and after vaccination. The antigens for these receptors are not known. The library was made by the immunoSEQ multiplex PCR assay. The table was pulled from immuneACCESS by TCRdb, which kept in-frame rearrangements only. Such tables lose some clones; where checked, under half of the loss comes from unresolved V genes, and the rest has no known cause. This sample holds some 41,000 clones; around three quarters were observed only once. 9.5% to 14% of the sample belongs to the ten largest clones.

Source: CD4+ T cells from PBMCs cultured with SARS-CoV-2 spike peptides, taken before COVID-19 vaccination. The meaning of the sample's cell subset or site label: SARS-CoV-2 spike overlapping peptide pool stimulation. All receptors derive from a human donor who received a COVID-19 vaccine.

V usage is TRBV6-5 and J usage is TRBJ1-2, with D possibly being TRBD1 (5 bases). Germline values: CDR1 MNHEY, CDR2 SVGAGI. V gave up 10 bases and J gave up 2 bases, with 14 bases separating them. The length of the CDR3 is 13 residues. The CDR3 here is CATCRDSNYGYTF. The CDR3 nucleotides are TGTGCCACCTGTCGGGACTCAAACTATGGCTACACCTTC.

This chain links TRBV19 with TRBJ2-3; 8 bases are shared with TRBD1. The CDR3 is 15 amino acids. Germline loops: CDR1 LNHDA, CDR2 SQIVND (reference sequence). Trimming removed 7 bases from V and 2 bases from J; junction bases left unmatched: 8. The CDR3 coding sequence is TGTGCCAGTATTGATCAGGGGGCGATCACAGATACGCAGTATTTT. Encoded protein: CASIDQGAITDTQYF.

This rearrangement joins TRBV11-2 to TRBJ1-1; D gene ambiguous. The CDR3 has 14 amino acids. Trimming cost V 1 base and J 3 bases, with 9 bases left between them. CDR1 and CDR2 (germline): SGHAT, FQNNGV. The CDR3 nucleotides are TGTGCCAGCAGCTTAGGCCTATGGGACACTGAAGCTTTCTTT. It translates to CASSLGLWDTEAFF. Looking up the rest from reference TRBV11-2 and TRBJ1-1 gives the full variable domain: EAGVAQSPRYKIIEKRQSVAFWCNPISGHATLYWYQQILGQGPKLLIQFQNNGVVDDSQLPKDRFSAERLKGVDSTLKIQPAKLEDSAVYLCASSLGLWDTEAFFGQGTRLTVV.

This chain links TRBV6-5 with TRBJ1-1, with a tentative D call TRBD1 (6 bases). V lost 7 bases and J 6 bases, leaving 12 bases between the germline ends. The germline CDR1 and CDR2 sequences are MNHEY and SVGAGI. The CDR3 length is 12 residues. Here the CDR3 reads CASKGGGSEAFF. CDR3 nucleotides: TGTGCCAGCAAGGGGGGAGGCTCTGAAGCTTTCTTT.

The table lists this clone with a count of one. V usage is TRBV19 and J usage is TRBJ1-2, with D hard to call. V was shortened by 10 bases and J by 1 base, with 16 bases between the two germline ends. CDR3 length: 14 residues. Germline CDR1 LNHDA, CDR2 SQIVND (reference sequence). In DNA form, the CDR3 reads TGTGCCACCTCAAGAGGGCCCGTTAACTATGGCTACACCTTC. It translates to CATSRGPVNYGYTF.

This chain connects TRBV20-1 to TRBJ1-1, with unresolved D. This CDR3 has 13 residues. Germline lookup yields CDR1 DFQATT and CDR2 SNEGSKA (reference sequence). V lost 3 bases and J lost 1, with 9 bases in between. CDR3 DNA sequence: TGCAGTGCTAGTGTATCCTGGAACACTGAAGCTTTCTTT. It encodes CSASVSWNTEAFF.

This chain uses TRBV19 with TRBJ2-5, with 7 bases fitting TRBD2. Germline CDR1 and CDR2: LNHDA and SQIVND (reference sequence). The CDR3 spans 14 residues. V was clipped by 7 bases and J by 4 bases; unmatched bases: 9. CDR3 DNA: TGTGCCAGTAAGGGTGCGGGGGTTGGAGAGACCCAGTACTTC. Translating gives CASKGAGVGETQYF.

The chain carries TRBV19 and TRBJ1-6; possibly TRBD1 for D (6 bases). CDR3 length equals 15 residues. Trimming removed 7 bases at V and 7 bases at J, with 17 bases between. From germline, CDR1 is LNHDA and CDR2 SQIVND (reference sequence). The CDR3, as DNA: TGTGCCAGTAACGGTCGGGGGGCAGCGAATTCACCCCTCCACTTT. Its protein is CASNGRGAANSPLHF.

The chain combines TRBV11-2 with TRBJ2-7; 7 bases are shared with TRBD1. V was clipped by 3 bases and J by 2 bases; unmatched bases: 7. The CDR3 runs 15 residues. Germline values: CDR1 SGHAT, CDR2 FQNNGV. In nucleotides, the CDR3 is TGTGCCAGCAGCTTTGACAGGGCTTATGCCTACGAGCAGTACGTC. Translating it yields CASSFDRAYAYEQYV.

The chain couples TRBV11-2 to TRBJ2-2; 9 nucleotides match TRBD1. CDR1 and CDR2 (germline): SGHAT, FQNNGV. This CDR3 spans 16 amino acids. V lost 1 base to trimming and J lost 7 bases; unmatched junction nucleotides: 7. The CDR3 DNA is TGTGCCAGCAGCTTAGCGCCGGGACAGGGCGGCGGGGAGCTGTTTTTT. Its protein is CASSLAPGQGGGELFF.

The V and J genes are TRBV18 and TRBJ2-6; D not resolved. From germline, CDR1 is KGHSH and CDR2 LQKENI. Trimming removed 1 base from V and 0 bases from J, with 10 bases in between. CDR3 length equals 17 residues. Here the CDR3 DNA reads TGTGCCAGCTCACCACTCCACAGAGACTCTGGGGCCAACGTCCTGACTTTC. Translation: CASSPLHRDSGANVLTF.

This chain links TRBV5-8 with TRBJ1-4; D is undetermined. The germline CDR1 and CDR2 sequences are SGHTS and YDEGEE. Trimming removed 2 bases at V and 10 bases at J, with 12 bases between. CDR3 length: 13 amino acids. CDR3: CASSLMDAGKLFF. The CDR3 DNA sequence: TGTGCCAGCAGCTTAATGGATGCCGGAAAACTGTTTTTT.

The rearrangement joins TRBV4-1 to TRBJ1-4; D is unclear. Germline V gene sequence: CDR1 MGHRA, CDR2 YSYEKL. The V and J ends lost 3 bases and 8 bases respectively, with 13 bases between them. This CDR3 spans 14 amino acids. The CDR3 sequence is CASSHKDGKEKLFF. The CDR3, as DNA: TGCGCCAGCAGCCATAAGGACGGAAAAGAAAAACTGTTTTTT.

CDR3 residues: CASSQRESGGASGTQYF. CDR3 sequence (DNA): TGCGCCAGCAGCCAACGGGAAAGCGGGGGGGCTTCAGGGACCCAGTACTTC. The chain carries TRBV4-1 and TRBJ2-5, with TRBD2 matching over 10 bases. V lost 2 bases and J lost 7; bases outside the gene matches: 13. This CDR3 is 17 amino acids long. Per germline, CDR1 MGHRA and CDR2 YSYEKL.

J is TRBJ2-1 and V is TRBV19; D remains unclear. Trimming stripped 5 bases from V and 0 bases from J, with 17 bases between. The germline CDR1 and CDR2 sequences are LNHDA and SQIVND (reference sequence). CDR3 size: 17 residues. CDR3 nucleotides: TGTGCCAGTAGTTCCCGCCTACGGTTTTCCTCCTACAATGAGCAGTTCTTC. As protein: CASSSRLRFSSYNEQFF.

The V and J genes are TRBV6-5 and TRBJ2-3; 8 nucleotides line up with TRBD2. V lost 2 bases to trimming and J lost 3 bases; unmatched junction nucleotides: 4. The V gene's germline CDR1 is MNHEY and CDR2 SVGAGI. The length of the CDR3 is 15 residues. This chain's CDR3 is CASSYRGGSTDTQYF. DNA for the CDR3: TGTGCCAGCAGTTACCGGGGGGGCTCAACAGATACGCAGTATTTT.

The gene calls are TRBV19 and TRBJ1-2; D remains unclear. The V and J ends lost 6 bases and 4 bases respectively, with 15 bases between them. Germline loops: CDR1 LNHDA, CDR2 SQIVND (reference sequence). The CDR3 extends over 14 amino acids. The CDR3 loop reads CASRSPQRTYGYTF. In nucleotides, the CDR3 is TGTGCCAGTAGATCTCCTCAGAGAACCTATGGCTACACCTTC.

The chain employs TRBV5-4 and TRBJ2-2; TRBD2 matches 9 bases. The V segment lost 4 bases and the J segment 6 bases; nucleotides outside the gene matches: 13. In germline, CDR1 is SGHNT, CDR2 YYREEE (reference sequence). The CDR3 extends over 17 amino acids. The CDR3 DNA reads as TGTGCCAGCAGCCCATTCTTAGGTGGCGGGGGGGCCGGGGAGCTGTTTTTT. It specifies CASSPFLGGGGAGELFF.

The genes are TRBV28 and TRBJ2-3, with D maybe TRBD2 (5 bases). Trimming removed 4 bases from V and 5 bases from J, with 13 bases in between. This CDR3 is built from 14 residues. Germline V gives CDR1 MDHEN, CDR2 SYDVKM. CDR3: CASSSPSHGDTQYF. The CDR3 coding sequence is TGTGCCAGCAGTTCCCCTAGCCACGGAGATACGCAGTATTTT.

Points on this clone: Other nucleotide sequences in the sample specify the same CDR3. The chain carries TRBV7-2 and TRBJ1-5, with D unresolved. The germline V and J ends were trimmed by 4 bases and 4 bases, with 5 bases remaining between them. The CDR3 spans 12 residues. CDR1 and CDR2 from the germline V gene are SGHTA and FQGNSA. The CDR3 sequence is CASSSPNQPQHF. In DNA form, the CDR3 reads TGTGCCAGCAGCTCCCCGAATCAGCCCCAGCATTTT.

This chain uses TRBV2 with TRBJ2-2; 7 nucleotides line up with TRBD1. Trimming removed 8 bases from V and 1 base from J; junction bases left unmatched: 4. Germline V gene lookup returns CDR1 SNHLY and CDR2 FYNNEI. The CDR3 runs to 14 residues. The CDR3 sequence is CASLRTGNTGELFF. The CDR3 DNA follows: TGTGCCAGCTTACGGACAGGGAACACCGGGGAGCTGTTTTTT.

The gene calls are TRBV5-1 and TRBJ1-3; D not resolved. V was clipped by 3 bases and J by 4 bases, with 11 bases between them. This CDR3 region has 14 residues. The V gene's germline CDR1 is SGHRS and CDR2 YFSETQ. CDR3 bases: TGCGCCAGCAGCTCCTCAACAGCAGGAAACACCATATATTTT. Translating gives CASSSSTAGNTIYF.

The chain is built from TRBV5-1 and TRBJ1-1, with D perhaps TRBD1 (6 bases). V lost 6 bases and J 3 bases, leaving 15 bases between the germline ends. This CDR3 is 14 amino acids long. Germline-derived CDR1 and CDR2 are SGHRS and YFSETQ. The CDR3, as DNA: TGCGCCAGCACAAGGGGGGGTGCGGACACTGAAGCTTTCTTT. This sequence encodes CASTRGGADTEAFF.

The CDR3 DNA follows: TGTGCCAGCAGCTGGGTCGCGGGGCAAGAGACCCAGTACTTC. It is translated as CASSWVAGQETQYF. The chain combines TRBV7-2 with TRBJ2-5, with D tentatively TRBD2 (6 bases). The length of the CDR3 is 14 residues. The V and J ends lost 4 bases and 2 bases respectively, with 11 bases between them. CDR1 SGHTA and CDR2 FQGNSA come from the germline V gene. Together with reference TRBV7-2 and TRBJ2-5, the CDR3 gives the full variable domain: GAGVSQSPSNKVTEKGKDVELRCDPISGHTALYWYRQSLGQGLEFLIYFQGNSAPDKSGLPSDRFSAERTGGSVSTLTIQRTQQEDSAVYLCASSWVAGQETQYFGPGTRLLVL.

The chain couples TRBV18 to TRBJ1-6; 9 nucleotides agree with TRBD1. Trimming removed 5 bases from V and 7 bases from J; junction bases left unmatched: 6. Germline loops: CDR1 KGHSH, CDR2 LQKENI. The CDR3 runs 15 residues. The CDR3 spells CASSMNRGRNSPLHF. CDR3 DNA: TGTGCCAGCTCAATGAACAGGGGGCGGAATTCACCCCTCCACTTT. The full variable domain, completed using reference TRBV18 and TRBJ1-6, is NAGVMQNPRHLVRRRGQEARLRCSPMKGHSHVYWYRQLPEEGLKFMVYLQKENIIDESGMPKERFSAEFPKEGPSILRIQQVVRGDSAAYFCASSMNRGRNSPLHFGNGTRLTVT.

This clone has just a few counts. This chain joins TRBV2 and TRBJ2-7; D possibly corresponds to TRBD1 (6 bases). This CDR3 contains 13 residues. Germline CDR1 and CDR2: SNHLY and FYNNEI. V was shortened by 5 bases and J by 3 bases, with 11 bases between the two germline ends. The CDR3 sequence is CASSRQAVYEQYV. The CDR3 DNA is TGTGCCAGCAGTCGACAGGCTGTCTACGAGCAGTACGTC.

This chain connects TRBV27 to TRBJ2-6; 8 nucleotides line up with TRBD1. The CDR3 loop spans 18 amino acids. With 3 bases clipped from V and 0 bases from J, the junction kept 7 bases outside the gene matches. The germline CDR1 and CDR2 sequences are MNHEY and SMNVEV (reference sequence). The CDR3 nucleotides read TGTGCCAGCAGTTTCAGACAGGGGCTTTACTCTGGGGCCAACGTCCTGACTTTC. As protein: CASSFRQGLYSGANVLTF.

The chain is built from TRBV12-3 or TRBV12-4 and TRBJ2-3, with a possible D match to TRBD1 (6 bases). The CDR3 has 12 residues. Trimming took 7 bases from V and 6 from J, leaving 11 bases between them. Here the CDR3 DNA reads TGTGCCAGCACCTCGGACAGCGATACGCAGTATTTT. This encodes CASTSDSDTQYF.

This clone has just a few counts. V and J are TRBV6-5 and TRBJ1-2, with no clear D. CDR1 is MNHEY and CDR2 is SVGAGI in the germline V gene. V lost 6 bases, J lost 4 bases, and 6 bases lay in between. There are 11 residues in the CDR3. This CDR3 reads CASRQPYGYTF. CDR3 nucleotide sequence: TGTGCCAGCAGACAACCCTATGGCTACACCTTC.